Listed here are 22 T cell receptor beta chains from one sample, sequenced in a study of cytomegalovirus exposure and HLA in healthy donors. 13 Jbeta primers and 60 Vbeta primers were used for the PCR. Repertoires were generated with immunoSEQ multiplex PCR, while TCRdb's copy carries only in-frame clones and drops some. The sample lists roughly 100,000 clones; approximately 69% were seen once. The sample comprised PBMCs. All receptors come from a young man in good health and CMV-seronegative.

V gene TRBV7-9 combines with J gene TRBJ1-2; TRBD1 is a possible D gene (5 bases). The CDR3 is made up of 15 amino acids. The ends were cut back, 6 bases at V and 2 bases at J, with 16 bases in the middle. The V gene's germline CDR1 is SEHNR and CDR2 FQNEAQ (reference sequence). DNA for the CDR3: TGTGCCAGCAGTCCCCCAGGGTCTTGGAACTATGGCTACACCTTC. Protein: CASSPPGSWNYGYTF. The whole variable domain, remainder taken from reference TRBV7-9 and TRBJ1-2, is DTGVSQNPRHKITKRGQNVTFRCDPISEHNRLYWYRQTLGQGPEFLTYFQNEAQLEKSRLLSDRFSAERPKGSFSTLEIQRTEQGDSAMYLCASSPPGSWNYGYTFGSGTRLTVV.

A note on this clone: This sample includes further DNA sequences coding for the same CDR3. CDR3 sequence (DNA): TGTGCCAGCAGCTTGACAGGGAACGAGCAGTACTTC. It specifies CASSLTGNEQYF. The genes are TRBV7-9 and TRBJ2-7; the match to TRBD1 covers 7 bases. The CDR3 is 12 amino acids. Germline CDR1 SEHNR, CDR2 FQNEAQ (reference sequence). V was clipped by 3 bases and J by 5 bases; unmatched bases: 1.

The CDR3 reads CASVDPGTTNEKLFF. CDR3 DNA: TGTGCCAGCGTTGATCCAGGGACAACTAATGAAAAACTGTTTTTT. The chain uses TRBV19 and TRBJ1-4; a weak D match, TRBD1 (5 bases). The germline V gene encodes CDR1 LNHDA and CDR2 SQIVND (reference sequence). The CDR3 runs to 15 residues. Trimming removed 9 bases at V and 0 bases at J, with 14 bases between. The full variable domain, with the rest looked up from reference TRBV19 and TRBJ1-4, is DGGITQSPKYLFRKEGQNVTLSCEQNLNHDAMYWYRQDPGQGLRLIYYSQIVNDFQKGDIAEGYSVSREKKESFPLTVTSAQKNPTAFYLCASVDPGTTNEKLFFGSGTQLSVL.

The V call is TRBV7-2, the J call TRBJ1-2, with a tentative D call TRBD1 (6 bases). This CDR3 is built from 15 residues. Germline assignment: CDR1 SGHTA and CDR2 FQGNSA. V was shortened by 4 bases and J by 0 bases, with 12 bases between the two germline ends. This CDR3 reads CASSSKGETNYGYTF. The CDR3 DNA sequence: TGTGCCAGCAGCTCTAAGGGGGAAACTAACTATGGCTACACCTTC.

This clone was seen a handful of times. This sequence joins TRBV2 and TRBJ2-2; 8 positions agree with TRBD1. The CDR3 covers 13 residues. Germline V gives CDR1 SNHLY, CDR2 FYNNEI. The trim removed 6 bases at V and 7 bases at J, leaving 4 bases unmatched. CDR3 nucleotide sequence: TGTGCCAGCAGACAGGGGGAAAGCGGGGAGCTGTTTTTT. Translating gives CASRQGESGELFF.

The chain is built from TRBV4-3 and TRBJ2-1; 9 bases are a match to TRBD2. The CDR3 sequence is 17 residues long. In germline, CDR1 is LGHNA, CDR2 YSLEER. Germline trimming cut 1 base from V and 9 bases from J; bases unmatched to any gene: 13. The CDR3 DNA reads TGCGCCAGCAGCCAAGTTGCGGTAGCGGGAGTTTTAGGTGAGCAGTTCTTC. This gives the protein CASSQVAVAGVLGEQFF.

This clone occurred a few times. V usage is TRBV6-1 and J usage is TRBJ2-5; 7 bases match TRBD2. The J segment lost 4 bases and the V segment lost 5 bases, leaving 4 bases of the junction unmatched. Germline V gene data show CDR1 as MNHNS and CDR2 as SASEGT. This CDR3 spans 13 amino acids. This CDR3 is CASSRTRTETQYF. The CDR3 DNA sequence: TGTGCCAGCAGTCGGACTAGGACAGAGACCCAGTACTTC.

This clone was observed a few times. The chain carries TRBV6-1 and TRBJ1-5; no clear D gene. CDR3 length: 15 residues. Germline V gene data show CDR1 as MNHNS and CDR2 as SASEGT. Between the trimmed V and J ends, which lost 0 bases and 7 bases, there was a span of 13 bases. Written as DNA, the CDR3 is TGTGCCAGCAGTGAAGCGCTTCGGGTAAACCAGCCCCAGCATTTT. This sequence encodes CASSEALRVNQPQHF.

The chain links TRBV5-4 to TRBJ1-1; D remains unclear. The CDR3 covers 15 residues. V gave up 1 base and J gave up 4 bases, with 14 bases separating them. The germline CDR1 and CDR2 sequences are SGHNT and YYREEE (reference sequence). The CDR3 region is CASSLTAGLGTEAFF. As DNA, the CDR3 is TGTGCCAGCAGCTTGACGGCGGGTCTCGGCACTGAAGCTTTCTTT.

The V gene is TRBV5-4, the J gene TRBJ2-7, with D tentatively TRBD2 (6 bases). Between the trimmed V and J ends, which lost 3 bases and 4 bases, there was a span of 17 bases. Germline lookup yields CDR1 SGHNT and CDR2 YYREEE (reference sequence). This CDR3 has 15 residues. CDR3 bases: TGTGCCAGCAGCTCCGACGGGGGAGCCGAGTACGAGCAGTACTTC. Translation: CASSSDGGAEYEQYF.

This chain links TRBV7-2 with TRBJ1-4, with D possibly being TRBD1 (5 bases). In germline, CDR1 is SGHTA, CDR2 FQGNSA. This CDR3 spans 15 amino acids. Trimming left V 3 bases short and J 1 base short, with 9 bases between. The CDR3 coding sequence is TGTGCCAGCAGCTTGTGGGGGGGAACTAATGAAAAACTGTTTTTT. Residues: CASSLWGGTNEKLFF.

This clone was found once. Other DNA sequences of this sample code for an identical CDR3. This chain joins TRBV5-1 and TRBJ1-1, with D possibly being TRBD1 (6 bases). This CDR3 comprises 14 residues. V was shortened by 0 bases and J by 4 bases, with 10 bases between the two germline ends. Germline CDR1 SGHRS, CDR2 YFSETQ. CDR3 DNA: TGCGCCAGCAGCTTGGGGGGGCTCGGCACTGAAGCTTTCTTT. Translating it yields CASSLGGLGTEAFF.

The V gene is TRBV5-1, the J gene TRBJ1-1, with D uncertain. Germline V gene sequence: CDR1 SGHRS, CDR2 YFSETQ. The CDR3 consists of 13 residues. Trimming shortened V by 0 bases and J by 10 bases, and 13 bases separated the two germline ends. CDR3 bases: TGCGCCAGCAGCTTGGCCCCAGATTTTGGAGCTTTCTTT. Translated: CASSLAPDFGAFF.

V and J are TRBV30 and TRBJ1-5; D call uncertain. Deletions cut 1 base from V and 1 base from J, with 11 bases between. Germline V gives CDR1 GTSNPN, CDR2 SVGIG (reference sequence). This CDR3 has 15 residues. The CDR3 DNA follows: TGTGCCTGGAGTGCCCCCGGAGGGAGCAATCAGCCCCAGCATTTT. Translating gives CAWSAPGGSNQPQHF.

The DNA for the CDR3 is TGTGCCAGCAGCGTAGGGCAGGGGGGACCTGGGTACCAAGAGACCCAGTACTTC. It yields the protein CASSVGQGGPGYQETQYF. This rearrangement joins TRBV9 to TRBJ2-5; D might be TRBD1 (7 bases). The V end was cut by 0 bases, the J end by 0 bases, with 18 bases between. This CDR3 contains 18 residues. The V gene's germline CDR1 is SGDLS and CDR2 YYNGEE.

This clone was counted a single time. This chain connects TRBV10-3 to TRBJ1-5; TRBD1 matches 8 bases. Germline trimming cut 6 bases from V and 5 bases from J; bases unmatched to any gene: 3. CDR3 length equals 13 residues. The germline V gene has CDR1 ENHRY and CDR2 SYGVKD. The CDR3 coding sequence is TGTGCCATCAGGGACAGGGACGATCAGCCCCAGCATTTT. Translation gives CAIRDRDDQPQHF.

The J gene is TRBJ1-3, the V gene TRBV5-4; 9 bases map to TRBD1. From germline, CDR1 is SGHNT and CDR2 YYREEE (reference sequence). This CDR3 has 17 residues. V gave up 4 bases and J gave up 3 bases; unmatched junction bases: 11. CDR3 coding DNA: TGTGCCAGCAGCCACAGGGGGCAGGGGGCGAATGGAAACACCATATATTTT. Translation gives CASSHRGQGANGNTIYF.

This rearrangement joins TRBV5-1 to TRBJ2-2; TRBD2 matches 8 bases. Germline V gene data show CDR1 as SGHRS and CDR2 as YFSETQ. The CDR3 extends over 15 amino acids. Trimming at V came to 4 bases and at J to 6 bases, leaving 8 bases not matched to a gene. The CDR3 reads CASSQTSGRSGELFF. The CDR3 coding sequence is TGCGCCAGCAGCCAAACTAGCGGAAGATCCGGGGAGCTGTTTTTT.

CDR3 coding DNA: TGTGCCAGCAGCTTAAGGAGCGCCGGGGAGCTGTTTTTT. It codes for CASSLRSAGELFF. The rearrangement uses TRBV7-9 and TRBJ2-2, with no clear D. The CDR3 has 13 residues. The ends were cut back, 2 bases at V and 6 bases at J, with 7 bases in the middle. Germline V gene sequence: CDR1 SEHNR, CDR2 FQNEAQ (reference sequence).

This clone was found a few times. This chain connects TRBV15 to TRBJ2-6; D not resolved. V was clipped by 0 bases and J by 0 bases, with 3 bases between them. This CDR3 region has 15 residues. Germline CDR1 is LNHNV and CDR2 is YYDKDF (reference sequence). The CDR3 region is CATSRDNSGANVLTF. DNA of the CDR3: TGTGCCACCAGCAGAGACAACTCTGGGGCCAACGTCCTGACTTTC.

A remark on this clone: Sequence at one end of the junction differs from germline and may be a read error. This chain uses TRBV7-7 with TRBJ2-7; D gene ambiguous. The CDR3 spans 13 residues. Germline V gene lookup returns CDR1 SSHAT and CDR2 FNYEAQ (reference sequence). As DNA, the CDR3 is TGTGCTAGCAGCTTAGACTCAGCAAGCAACAGGTACTTC. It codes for CASSLDSASNRYF.

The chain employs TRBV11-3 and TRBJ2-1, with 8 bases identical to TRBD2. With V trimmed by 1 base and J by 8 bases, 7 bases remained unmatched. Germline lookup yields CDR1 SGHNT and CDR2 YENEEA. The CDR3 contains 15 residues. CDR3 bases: TGTGCCAGCAGCTTAGGTGCGTTGGGACTAGATGAGCAGTTCTTC. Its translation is CASSLGALGLDEQFF.